Listed below are T cell receptor beta chains from one sample, sequenced in a study of T cell responses to AZD1222 COVID-19 vaccine. Measured with immunoSEQ multiplex PCR; TCRdb has only the in-frame clones, and not every one. The sample has roughly 100,000 clones, 91% seen once; the top ten hold over 40%. The sample consisted of peripheral blood, taken on day 0 of AZD1222 vaccination. These receptors came from an adult in good health. Each CDR3 is given with its conserved first and last residue. The order of the fields is V gene, J gene, D gene, CDR3 length, clone size, CDR3 DNA, CDR3 protein. The D gene is left open where the match is weak. Rows give clone size only sometimes, using once, few, many, or a class for an expanded clone.

>TRBV28|TRBJ2-7|-|14|-
TGTGCCAGCAGTTCCGGGGGACCGGCCTACGAGCAGTACTTC
CASSSGGPAYEQYF
>TRBV11-2|TRBJ2-1|-|14|-
TGTGCCAGCAGCTCCACCGCAATTTACAATGAGCAGTTCTTC
CASSSTAIYNEQFF
>TRBV28|TRBJ1-2|-|16|-
TGTGCCAGCAGTGTCGAAGGTGGGGCGGTAGGCTATGGCTACACCTTC
CASSVEGGAVGYGYTF
>TRBV15|TRBJ2-7|-|13|-
TGTGCCACCAGCAGAGACTCGGTCGACGAGCAGTACTTC
CATSRDSVDEQYF
>TRBV29-1|TRBJ1-5|-|15|-
TGCAGCGTTGGTGGCGGACCCTTAAGCAATCAGCCCCAGCATTTT
CSVGGGPLSNQPQHF
>TRBV25-1|TRBJ1-2|-|13|once
TGTGCCAGCAGTGAAACAGGGAGCTATGGCTACACCTTC
CASSETGSYGYTF
>TRBV27|TRBJ1-2|-|15|-
TGTGCCAGCACCACTCCGGGACGGGGTAACTATGGCTACACCTTC
CASTTPGRGNYGYTF
>TRBV28|TRBJ2-7|TRBD2|16|-
TGTGCCAGCAGCCCGACCAGCGGGAGCCCCTCCTACGAGCAGTACTTC
CASSPTSGSPSYEQYF
>TRBV30|TRBJ2-7|-|15|-
TGTGCCTGGAGCCCAAAGGGGGGGGAGACCTACGAGCAGTACTTC
CAWSPKGGETYEQYF
>TRBV19|TRBJ2-7|-|17|-
TGTGCCAGTAGTATAGGGCCCGGGGACATGTATTACTACGAGCAGTACTTC
CASSIGPGDMYYYEQYF
>TRBV7-8|TRBJ2-7|TRBD1|14|-
TGTGCCAGCAGCTTAGACAGGGGGTCGCTTGAGCAGTACTTC
CASSLDRGSLEQYF
>TRBV30|TRBJ1-4|-|13|-
TGTGCCTCCCTGAGGGGCACTAATGAAAAACTGTTTTTT
CASLRGTNEKLFF
>TRBV7-2|TRBJ2-7|-|13|-
TGTGCCAGCAGCTTACGGGAAGGCTACGAGCAGTACTTC
CASSLREGYEQYF
>TRBV28|TRBJ2-5|-|13|-
TGTGCCGTTAGGGACCGTTCAAGGGAGACCCAGTACTTC
CAVRDRSRETQYF